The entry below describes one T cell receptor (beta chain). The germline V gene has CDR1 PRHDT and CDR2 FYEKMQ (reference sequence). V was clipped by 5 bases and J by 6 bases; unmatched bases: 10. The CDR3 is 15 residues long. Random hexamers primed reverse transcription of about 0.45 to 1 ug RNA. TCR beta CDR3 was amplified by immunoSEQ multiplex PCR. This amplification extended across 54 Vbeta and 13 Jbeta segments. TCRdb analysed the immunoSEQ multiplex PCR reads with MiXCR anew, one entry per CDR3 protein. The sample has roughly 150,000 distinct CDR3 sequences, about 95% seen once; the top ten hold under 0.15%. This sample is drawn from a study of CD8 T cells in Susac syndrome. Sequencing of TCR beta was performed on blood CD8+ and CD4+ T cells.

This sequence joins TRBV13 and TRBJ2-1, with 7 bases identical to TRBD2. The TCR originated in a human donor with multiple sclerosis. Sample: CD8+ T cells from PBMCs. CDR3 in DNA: TGTGCCAGCAGCCCTGGGGGAGGGGTGCTCAATGAGCAGTTCTTC. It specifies CASSPGGGVLNEQFF.